What follows is one T cell receptor (beta chain) and its context. The antigen is not known. The record originates from a study of PD-L1 blockade in urothelial cancer. Study-level information: Blood gave a median approximately 150,000 T cells. Study observations and caveats: Durable-benefit patients showed greater tumor-associated blood clone expansion at 3 weeks.

Data came from immunoSEQ multiplex PCR; TCRdb stores just in-frame clones and leaves some out. The sample includes about 100,000 clones, about 90% seen only once; the top ten take 0.8% to 1%. This CDR3 is 14 amino acids long. The ends were cut back, 2 bases at V and 7 bases at J, with 14 bases in the middle. From germline, CDR1 is SEHNR and CDR2 FQNEAQ (reference sequence). The diagnosis in patients was locally advanced or metastatic urothelial carcinoma. The chain joins TRBV7-9 to TRBJ1-2, with a weak D call TRBD1 (5 bases). This sequence originates from a woman aged 80 or over with urothelial cancer. The sample was PBMCs, taken around atezolizumab (anti-PD-L1) treatment. This CDR3 reads CASSLTALGAGYTF. As DNA, the CDR3 is TGTGCCAGCAGCTTAACCGCGTTAGGGGCTGGCTACACCTTC.